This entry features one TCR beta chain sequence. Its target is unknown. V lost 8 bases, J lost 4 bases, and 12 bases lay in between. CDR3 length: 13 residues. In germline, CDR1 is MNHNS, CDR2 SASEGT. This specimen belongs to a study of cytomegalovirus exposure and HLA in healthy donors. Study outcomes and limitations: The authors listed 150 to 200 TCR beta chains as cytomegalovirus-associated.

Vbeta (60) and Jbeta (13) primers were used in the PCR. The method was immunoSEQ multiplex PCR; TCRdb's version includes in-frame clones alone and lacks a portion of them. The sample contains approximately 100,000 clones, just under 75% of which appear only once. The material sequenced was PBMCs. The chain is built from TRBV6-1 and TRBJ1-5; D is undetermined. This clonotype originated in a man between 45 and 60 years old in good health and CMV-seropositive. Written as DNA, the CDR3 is TGTGCCAGCGCCCACGGGGTAAATCAGCCCCAGCATTTT. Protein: CASAHGVNQPQHF.